A single sample is the source of the 30 T cell receptor beta chains below, sequenced in a study of T cell repertoires in ileal Crohn's disease. The time point here: inflamed ileum from the surgical specimen. Profiled with immunoSEQ multiplex PCR; TCRdb holds only in-frame clones, not every one. The data hold 10,000 to 11,000 clones, with about nine tenths observed a single time. The sequencing input was ileal tissue. All receptors come from an adult with Crohn's disease.

The chain employs TRBV28 and TRBJ1-2; D unresolved. Trimming removed 3 bases at V and 4 bases at J, with 12 bases between. CDR1 and CDR2 from the germline V gene are MDHEN and SYDVKM. The CDR3 spans 14 residues. CDR3: CASSLRNKGYGYTF. In DNA, the CDR3 is TGTGCCAGCAGTTTGAGGAACAAGGGCTATGGCTACACCTTC.

The rearrangement joins TRBV6-4 to TRBJ2-3; D unresolved. The CDR3 extends over 13 amino acids. Trimming shortened V by 4 bases and J by 1 base, and 6 bases separated the two germline ends. The germline CDR1 and CDR2 sequences are MRHNA and SNTAGT. The CDR3 DNA reads TGTGCCAGCAGTGGCGCCGGCACAGATACGCAGTATTTT. Translation gives CASSGAGTDTQYF.

The chain has TRBV7-3 and TRBJ2-3; 14 nucleotides align to TRBD2. The CDR3 is 15 amino acids. The V gene's germline CDR1 is SGHTA and CDR2 FQGTGA. The trim removed 5 bases at V and 6 bases at J, leaving 4 bases unmatched. The CDR3 is CASSRTSGRSDTQYF. The CDR3 coding sequence is TGTGCCAGCAGCCGGACTAGCGGGAGGTCGGATACGCAGTATTTT. Variable domain in full (rest from reference TRBV7-3 and TRBJ2-3): GAGVSQTPSNKVTEKGKYVELRCDPISGHTALYWYRQSLGQGPEFLIYFQGTGAADDSGLPNDRFFAVRPEGSVSTLKIQRTERGDSAVYLCASSRTSGRSDTQYFGPGTRLTVL.

The genes are TRBV5-4 and TRBJ2-1; 7 nucleotides match TRBD1. With 0 bases clipped from V and 6 bases from J, the junction kept 3 bases outside the gene matches. Germline CDR1 and CDR2: SGHNT and YYREEE (reference sequence). The CDR3 totals 14 residues. CDR3 nucleotides: TGTGCCAGCAGCTTGGAAGGGGACAGCAATGAGCAGTTCTTC. Protein: CASSLEGDSNEQFF. Using reference TRBV5-4 and TRBJ2-1 for the parts outside the CDR3, the full variable domain is ETGVTQSPTHLIKTRGQQVTLRCSSQSGHNTVSWYQQALGQGPQFIFQYYREEENGRGNFPPRFSGLQFPNYSSELNVNALELDDSALYLCASSLEGDSNEQFFGPGTRLTVL.

The gene calls are TRBV10-3 and TRBJ2-1, with D tentatively TRBD1 (6 bases). Trimming removed 3 bases at V and 12 bases at J, with 15 bases between. This CDR3 has 13 amino acids. Looked up from germline, CDR1 is ENHRY and CDR2 is SYGVKD. The CDR3 here is CAISDSGQTGQFF. The CDR3 region has the DNA TGTGCCATCAGTGACTCCGGACAGACGGGGCAGTTCTTC.

V and J are TRBV5-8 and TRBJ2-5, with 11 positions matching TRBD2. Germline values: CDR1 SGHTS, CDR2 YDEGEE. There are 18 residues in the CDR3. Trimming took 4 bases from V and 5 from J; bases not matched to a gene: 16. This chain's CDR3 is CASSPVSGRAPSAETQYF. The CDR3 coding sequence is TGTGCCAGCAGCCCCGTTAGCGGGAGGGCCCCCTCAGCGGAGACCCAGTACTTC.

This clone is large in the sample. The same CDR3 can be traced to other DNA sequences in this sample. The genes are TRBV6-5 and TRBJ1-2, with D perhaps TRBD1 (6 bases). The ends were cut back, 2 bases at V and 4 bases at J, with 8 bases in the middle. Germline assignment: CDR1 MNHEY and CDR2 SVGAGI. The CDR3 totals 13 residues. CDR3 DNA sequence: TGTGCCAGCAGTTACGGGGGGGCCTATGGCTACACCTTC. Its translation is CASSYGGAYGYTF.

The chain combines TRBV7-9 with TRBJ1-2, with TRBD1 matching over 7 bases. Germline V gives CDR1 SEHNR, CDR2 FQNEAQ (reference sequence). This CDR3 spans 14 amino acids. Unmatched junction bases numbered 7, after V lost 6 bases and J lost 3 bases. The CDR3 DNA sequence: TGTGCCAGCAGATCGACAGGGAAGGACTATGGCTACACCTTC. Translation gives CASRSTGKDYGYTF.

V usage is TRBV6-1 and J usage is TRBJ2-7; 7 positions agree with TRBD1. The V and J ends lost 4 bases and 10 bases, in that order; junction bases with no gene match: 7. CDR3 size: 12 residues. Germline loops: CDR1 MNHNS, CDR2 SASEGT. As DNA, the CDR3 is TGTGCCAGCAGTGCTTTAGGGGGCGAACAGTACTTC. Amino acids: CASSALGGEQYF.

This chain joins TRBV28 and TRBJ2-1, with D possibly being TRBD1 (5 bases). Germline CDR1 is MDHEN and CDR2 is SYDVKM. The CDR3 is 14 amino acids. Trimming left V 8 bases short and J 3 bases short, with 14 bases between. CDR3 amino acids: CASLEQGYYNEQFF. The CDR3, as DNA: TGTGCCAGCCTGGAGCAGGGTTACTACAATGAGCAGTTCTTC.

This chain joins TRBV2 and TRBJ1-1; D gene ambiguous. This CDR3 comprises 13 residues. Germline-derived CDR1 and CDR2 are SNHLY and FYNNEI. V dropped 6 bases and J dropped 5 bases, with 13 bases sitting between them. CDR3: CASRGEKGTEAFF. The CDR3 nucleotides are TGTGCCAGCAGGGGAGAGAAGGGAACTGAAGCTTTCTTT.

This clone was observed a handful of times. The J gene is TRBJ2-2, the V gene TRBV19; TRBD1 matches at 8 bases. Germline CDR1 reads LNHDA; CDR2 reads SQIVND (reference sequence). CDR3 length: 14 residues. The V and J ends lost 10 bases and 2 bases, in that order; junction bases with no gene match: 6. The CDR3 sequence is CATMGQVNTGELFF. CDR3 DNA: TGTGCCACTATGGGACAGGTCAACACCGGGGAGCTGTTTTTT. The full variable domain, with the rest looked up from reference TRBV19 and TRBJ2-2, is DGGITQSPKYLFRKEGQNVTLSCEQNLNHDAMYWYRQDPGQGLRLIYYSQIVNDFQKGDIAEGYSVSREKKESFPLTVTSAQKNPTAFYLCATMGQVNTGELFFGEGSRLTVL.

The V gene is TRBV7-9, the J gene TRBJ1-3, with TRBD1 matching over 11 bases. The trim removed 6 bases at V and 0 bases at J, leaving 7 bases unmatched. The CDR3 has 17 residues. The V gene's germline CDR1 is SEHNR and CDR2 FQNEAQ (reference sequence). CDR3 nucleotide sequence: TGTGCCAGCAGGAGGGACAGGGGGACGGGCTCTGGAAACACCATATATTTT. This sequence encodes CASRRDRGTGSGNTIYF.

The V call is TRBV11-2, the J call TRBJ1-2, with D possibly TRBD1 on 5 matching bases. In germline, CDR1 is SGHAT, CDR2 FQNNGV. Trimming stripped 0 bases from V and 3 bases from J, with 14 bases between. This CDR3 region has 16 residues. The CDR3 DNA reads as TGTGCCAGCAGCTTAGACCCGGGGAAAGGGGACTATGGCTACACCTTC. It specifies CASSLDPGKGDYGYTF.

The chain uses TRBV7-9 and TRBJ2-7, with D maybe TRBD2 (6 bases). The V end lost 5 bases, the J end lost 2 bases, and 13 bases lay between the germline ends. The CDR3 is made up of 14 amino acids. Per the germline V gene, CDR1 is SEHNR and CDR2 is FQNEAQ (reference sequence). This CDR3 is CASSPSVMAYEQYF. The CDR3, as DNA: TGTGCCAGCAGCCCTAGCGTTATGGCCTACGAGCAGTACTTC.

This clone was observed a few times. J is TRBJ2-7 and V is TRBV7-8; D gene unclear. V lost 0 bases, J lost 4 bases, and 4 bases lay in between. Germline values: CDR1 SGHVS, CDR2 FQNEAQ. There are 12 residues in the CDR3. CDR3 sequence (DNA): TGTGCCAGCAGCTTAGCGTATTACGAGCAGTACTTC. This translates into CASSLAYYEQYF.

The V and J genes are TRBV6-1 and TRBJ1-1, with a possible D match to TRBD1 (6 bases). CDR1 MNHNS and CDR2 SASEGT come from the germline V gene. The length of the CDR3 is 15 residues. The V gene lost 5 bases and the J gene lost 0 bases, with 13 bases spanning the gap. The CDR3 DNA sequence: TGTGCCAGCAGTCCCCACGACAGGATGAACACTGAAGCTTTCTTT. Translation gives CASSPHDRMNTEAFF.

The rearrangement links TRBV7-9 to TRBJ2-3, with D possibly being TRBD1 (6 bases). From germline, CDR1 is SEHNR and CDR2 FQNEAQ (reference sequence). The CDR3 is 15 amino acids. The V and J ends lost 3 bases and 4 bases respectively, with 14 bases between them. The CDR3 here is CASSFDRPIADTQYF. CDR3 DNA: TGTGCCAGCAGCTTCGACAGGCCCATTGCAGATACGCAGTATTTT.

This clone was counted between two and nine times. The rearrangement uses TRBV30 and TRBJ2-5, with 8 positions matching TRBD2. CDR3 size: 14 residues. Germline-derived CDR1 and CDR2 are GTSNPN and SVGIG (reference sequence). V lost 7 bases, J lost 1 base, and 8 bases stayed unmatched. This chain's CDR3 is CASWVAGTQETQYF. Here the CDR3 DNA reads TGTGCCTCCTGGGTAGCGGGGACCCAAGAGACCCAGTACTTC.

The chain uses TRBV28 and TRBJ1-2, with 11 bases matching TRBD1. Germline V gene data show CDR1 as MDHEN and CDR2 as SYDVKM. The CDR3 spans 12 residues. Unmatched junction bases numbered 6, after V lost 10 bases and J lost 8 bases. This CDR3 is CAIPGQGEGYTF. The DNA for the CDR3 is TGTGCCATTCCGGGACAGGGGGAAGGCTACACCTTC.

The chain joins TRBV6-1 to TRBJ2-7; tentative D call: TRBD1 (6 bases). V shed 10 bases and J shed 3 bases, with 16 bases lying between them. Germline lookup yields CDR1 MNHNS and CDR2 SASEGT. This CDR3 spans 13 amino acids. The CDR3, as DNA: TGTGCCATCGCGGCAGACAGGAGCTACGAGCAGTACTTC. Translation: CAIAADRSYEQYF.

This chain connects TRBV9 to TRBJ2-1; 8 bases align to TRBD1. Germline assignment: CDR1 SGDLS and CDR2 YYNGEE. With 4 bases clipped from V and 2 bases from J, the junction kept 5 bases outside the gene matches. The CDR3 extends over 15 amino acids. The CDR3 loop is CASSPRDRTYNEQFF. The CDR3 DNA reads as TGTGCCAGCAGCCCCCGGGACAGGACCTACAATGAGCAGTTCTTC.

This rearrangement joins TRBV7-2 to TRBJ2-5; 9 bases align to TRBD2. V trimming: 6 bases; J trimming: 7 bases; junction bases outside the gene matches: 12. CDR3 length: 15 amino acids. The germline V gene has CDR1 SGHTA and CDR2 FQGNSA. CDR3 DNA sequence: TGTGCCAGCAGTGACAAGGCGGGAGGGTCCATGACCCAGTACTTC. Amino acid sequence: CASSDKAGGSMTQYF.

This chain connects TRBV6-1 to TRBJ2-1, with 8 positions matching TRBD2. Germline CDR1 reads MNHNS; CDR2 reads SASEGT. This CDR3 is built from 15 residues. Trimming cost V 1 base and J 4 bases; bases outside gene matches: 3. This CDR3 is CASSEGSSGYNEQFF. Here the CDR3 DNA reads TGTGCCAGCAGTGAAGGTTCTAGCGGGTACAATGAGCAGTTCTTC.

This clone was observed a single time. This sequence joins TRBV7-3 and TRBJ2-7, with 7 bases that match TRBD1. This CDR3 is built from 16 residues. Germline values: CDR1 SGHTA, CDR2 FQGTGA. V lost 6 bases and J lost 7; bases outside the gene matches: 18. The CDR3 coding sequence is TGTGCCAGCAGGCCCCACCAGGGGGACCGACGAAAGGAGCAGTACGTC. Its translation is CASRPHQGDRRKEQYV.

The gene calls are TRBV28 and TRBJ1-5, with D maybe TRBD1 (6 bases). Germline-derived CDR1 and CDR2 are MDHEN and SYDVKM. V was clipped by 6 bases and J by 10 bases, with 22 bases between them. The CDR3 has 15 amino acids. The CDR3 DNA reads as TGTGCCAGCAGCCTCGGGACACCGCGGGTTCTACCCCAGCATTTT. Amino acid sequence: CASSLGTPRVLPQHF.

This sequence joins TRBV6-5 and TRBJ2-3; 12 bases are shared with TRBD2. Germline CDR1 reads MNHEY; CDR2 reads SVGAGI. This CDR3 is built from 14 residues. V shed 6 bases, J shed 3 bases, and the junction held 1 base outside the gene matches. DNA of the CDR3: TGTGCCAGCAGCGGGACTAGCGGGACAGATACGCAGTATTTT. As protein: CASSGTSGTDTQYF.

This clone occurred once. The chain carries TRBV5-4 and TRBJ2-1, with 12 bases lining up with TRBD2. The J segment lost 5 bases and the V segment lost 2 bases, leaving 8 bases of the junction unmatched. Looked up from germline, CDR1 is SGHNT and CDR2 is YYREEE (reference sequence). CDR3 size: 17 residues. The CDR3 nucleotides read TGTGCCAGCAGCTTCCCTGGACTAGCGGGAATCGACAATGAGCAGTTCTTC. It specifies CASSFPGLAGIDNEQFF.

The chain uses TRBV7-3 and TRBJ2-5; D may be TRBD1 (5 bases). This CDR3 spans 13 amino acids. V dropped 5 bases and J dropped 3 bases, with 10 bases sitting between them. Germline CDR1 SGHTA, CDR2 FQGTGA. CDR3 residues: CASSQGHKETQYF. Written as DNA, the CDR3 is TGTGCCAGCAGCCAGGGCCACAAAGAGACCCAGTACTTC. The variable domain in full, with the rest retrieved from reference TRBV7-3 and TRBJ2-5, is GAGVSQTPSNKVTEKGKYVELRCDPISGHTALYWYRQSLGQGPEFLIYFQGTGAADDSGLPNDRFFAVRPEGSVSTLKIQRTERGDSAVYLCASSQGHKETQYFGPGTRLLVL.

The rearrangement uses TRBV5-1 and TRBJ1-6; TRBD1 is a possible D gene (5 bases). With 1 base removed from V and 5 bases from J, the gap between germline ends came to 10 bases. This CDR3 is built from 15 residues. CDR1 SGHRS and CDR2 YFSETQ come from the germline V gene. The CDR3 here is CASSLRGENNSPLHF. The DNA for the CDR3 is TGCGCCAGCAGCTTGCGAGGGGAGAATAATTCACCCCTCCACTTT. Looking up the rest from reference TRBV5-1 and TRBJ1-6 gives the full variable domain: KAGVTQTPRYLIKTRGQQVTLSCSPISGHRSVSWYQQTPGQGLQFLFEYFSETQRNKGNFPGRFSGRQFSNSRSEMNVSTLELGDSALYLCASSLRGENNSPLHFGNGTRLTVT.